This T cell receptor beta chain derives from a study of blood T cell repertoires in COVID-19. Looking at the study overall: From the United States, Italy and Spain came samples of acute and convalescent COVID-19. PBMCs, B-cell-depleted T cells, or T cells were the source of the cDNA or gDNA that made up the material.

Trimming removed 2 bases at V and 2 bases at J, with 8 bases between. This CDR3 region has 14 residues. Per the germline V gene, CDR1 is MNHEY and CDR2 is SVGAGI. Authors' methods: Amplification from reference gene primers served as the basis for estimated nucleated cell counts. Libraries were prepared by immunoSEQ multiplex PCR; TCRdb keeps only in-frame clonotypes and omits some of them. V and J calls plus clone size are reproduced from that table; the DNA served to infer D and trimming. The sample shows around 320,000 clones, around 92% of them seen only once. Enrolled during active infection, Seattle patients were then followed longitudinally.

This rearrangement joins TRBV6-5 to TRBJ2-3; D might be TRBD2 (5 bases). The TCR comes from a woman aged 25 to 39 with COVID-19, enrolled during active disease. The sample comprised peripheral blood. The CDR3 loop is CASSYLSATDTQYF. The CDR3 DNA is TGTGCCAGCAGTTACCTTAGCGCCACAGATACGCAGTATTTT.